Listed here are 20 T cell receptor beta chains from one sample, sequenced in a study of blood T cell repertoires in COVID-19. Clones were read by immunoSEQ multiplex PCR, and TCRdb kept only the in-frame ones, dropping some. The data show roughly 130,000 clones, roughly 90% seen once. Sequencing input: peripheral blood. These receptors all come from a man aged 55-75 years with COVID-19, enrolled during active disease.

The rearrangement uses TRBV30 and TRBJ1-5; D not certain. Trimming left V 1 base short and J 5 bases short, with 12 bases between. The CDR3 covers 14 residues. Germline CDR1 is GTSNPN and CDR2 is SVGIG (reference sequence). CDR3 sequence: CAWSENSLDQPQHF. The CDR3 coding sequence is TGTGCCTGGAGTGAGAACAGCCTCGATCAGCCCCAGCATTTT.

V and J are TRBV10-3 and TRBJ1-1; D possibly corresponds to TRBD1 (6 bases). V lost 4 bases, J lost 10 bases, and 13 bases lay in between. The CDR3 loop spans 12 amino acids. The V gene's germline CDR1 is ENHRY and CDR2 SYGVKD. The CDR3 nucleotides read TGTGCCATCAGTGGGGCAGGGGTAGGAGCTTTCTTT. Translating gives CAISGAGVGAFF.

The chain joins TRBV4-3 to TRBJ2-2; the match to TRBD2 covers 9 bases. V lost 3 bases to trimming and J lost 3 bases; unmatched junction nucleotides: 2. The CDR3 is 15 amino acids. Germline CDR1 reads LGHNA; CDR2 reads YSLEER. CDR3 in amino acids: CASSQEREDTGELFF. The DNA of the CDR3 is TGCGCCAGCAGCCAGGAGCGGGAGGACACCGGGGAGCTGTTTTTT.

Worth noting for this clone: An end of the junction differs from the germline gene, which may be a read error. The chain is built from TRBV7-7 and TRBJ1-6; 9 nucleotides align to TRBD1. CDR1 is SSHAT and CDR2 is FNYEAQ in the germline V gene (reference sequence). This CDR3 is 14 amino acids long. The CDR3 DNA follows: TGTGCTAGCAGTCGGGACAGGGAAAGGTCACCCCTCCACTTT. It encodes CASSRDRERSPLHF.

This clone was seen a single time. V usage is TRBV2 and J usage is TRBJ2-7; 10 nucleotides agree with TRBD1. There are 16 residues in the CDR3. Germline V gene data show CDR1 as SNHLY and CDR2 as FYNNEI. V trimming: 7 bases; J trimming: 1 base; junction bases outside the gene matches: 10. The CDR3 coding sequence is TGTGCCAGCACAGAGCAGGGGACAGGGGCATCCTACGAGCAGTACTTC. This gives the protein CASTEQGTGASYEQYF.

V usage is TRBV5-1 and J usage is TRBJ2-3, with 15 bases matching TRBD2. J lost 0 bases, V lost 6 bases, and 11 bases had no gene match. The CDR3 has 19 amino acids. Per the germline V gene, CDR1 is SGHRS and CDR2 is YFSETQ. As DNA, the CDR3 is TGCGCCAGCACCCCGGGACTAGCGGGAGGAGGGACTAGCACAGATACGCAGTATTTT. It codes for CASTPGLAGGGTSTDTQYF.

V gene TRBV30 combines with J gene TRBJ2-1; 9 nucleotides match TRBD2. V lost 4 bases, J lost 8 bases, and 9 bases stayed unmatched. Germline assignment: CDR1 GTSNPN and CDR2 SVGIG (reference sequence). CDR3 length equals 14 residues. The CDR3: CAWTQAGGPYEQFF. The CDR3 nucleotides read TGTGCCTGGACTCAGGCGGGAGGGCCATATGAGCAGTTCTTC.

The J gene is TRBJ2-2, the V gene TRBV5-4, with 10 bases lining up with TRBD1. J was trimmed by 4 bases and V by 4 bases; bases with no gene match: 10. The CDR3 totals 17 residues. Germline V gene sequence: CDR1 SGHNT, CDR2 YYREEE (reference sequence). The CDR3 is CASSPDRGRFGTGELFF. The CDR3 nucleotides are TGTGCCAGCAGCCCTGACAGGGGGCGGTTCGGCACCGGGGAGCTGTTTTTT.

J is TRBJ1-1 and V is TRBV11-2; 7 bases are a match to TRBD1. This CDR3 contains 15 residues. The junction had 6 bases not matched to a gene; V was cut back by 5 bases and J by 0 bases. The germline V gene has CDR1 SGHAT and CDR2 FQNNGV. DNA of the CDR3: TGTGCCAGCAGCCAAGGACAGGCGCTGAACACTGAAGCTTTCTTT. Its protein product is CASSQGQALNTEAFF. Together with reference TRBV11-2 and TRBJ1-1, the CDR3 gives the full variable domain: EAGVAQSPRYKIIEKRQSVAFWCNPISGHATLYWYQQILGQGPKLLIQFQNNGVVDDSQLPKDRFSAERLKGVDSTLKIQPAKLEDSAVYLCASSQGQALNTEAFFGQGTRLTVV.

The chain carries TRBV28 and TRBJ2-3; TRBD1 matches 10 bases. The CDR3 loop spans 15 amino acids. V shed 6 bases and J 5 bases; nucleotides not matched to a gene: 8. Germline V gene data show CDR1 as MDHEN and CDR2 as SYDVKM. CDR3 bases: TGTGCCAGCAGCCTCGACAGGGGGCCTGGAGATACGCAGTATTTT. It encodes CASSLDRGPGDTQYF.

This chain connects TRBV19 to TRBJ2-1; TRBD1 matches at 8 bases. Germline CDR1 reads LNHDA; CDR2 reads SQIVND (reference sequence). This CDR3 spans 15 amino acids. The V and J ends lost 3 bases and 9 bases, in that order; junction bases with no gene match: 10. CDR3 amino acids: CASSIHPSGTGEQFF. CDR3 sequence (DNA): TGTGCCAGTAGTATCCACCCCTCCGGGACAGGTGAGCAGTTCTTC.

The chain joins TRBV9 to TRBJ2-5; 8 bases agree with TRBD2. V lost 4 bases to trimming and J lost 5 bases; unmatched junction nucleotides: 7. The germline gives CDR1 SGDLS, CDR2 YYNGEE. The CDR3 length is 14 residues. The CDR3 region is CASSTTGGLETQYF. CDR3 nucleotides: TGTGCCAGCAGCACCACGGGAGGGTTGGAGACCCAGTACTTC.

The chain combines TRBV10-3 with TRBJ1-3; the D is unclear. The CDR3 has 16 residues. The germline V gene has CDR1 ENHRY and CDR2 SYGVKD. The V and J ends lost 2 bases and 0 bases respectively, with 11 bases between them. DNA for the CDR3: TGTGCCATCAGTGAGGCCGGCTCAGGCTCTGGAAACACCATATATTTT. Its translation is CAISEAGSGSGNTIYF.

The chain recombines TRBV5-6 with TRBJ2-7, with D possibly TRBD2 on 6 matching bases. The CDR3 totals 16 residues. The V end lost 6 bases, the J end lost 2 bases, and 21 bases lay between the germline ends. CDR1 SGHDT and CDR2 YYEEEE come from the germline V gene. Here the CDR3 DNA reads TGTGCCAGCACCCCCTTCCCGGGACTGGGAACCTACGAGCAGTACTTC. Translating it yields CASTPFPGLGTYEQYF.

The V and J genes are TRBV2 and TRBJ2-3; 7 bases map to TRBD1. The length of the CDR3 is 14 residues. The V and J ends lost 8 bases and 4 bases, in that order; junction bases with no gene match: 9. Germline CDR1 and CDR2: SNHLY and FYNNEI. CDR3 protein: CASGRQGSADTQYF. The DNA for the CDR3 is TGTGCCAGCGGTAGACAGGGTTCGGCAGATACGCAGTATTTT.

This chain joins TRBV9 and TRBJ1-1; TRBD1 might be the D (5 bases). CDR3 length: 14 amino acids. The germline gives CDR1 SGDLS, CDR2 YYNGEE. The V gene lost 7 bases and the J gene lost 1 base, with 14 bases spanning the gap. Here the CDR3 reads CASGQKGRNTEAFF. CDR3 sequence (DNA): TGTGCCAGCGGCCAGAAGGGGCGGAACACTGAAGCTTTCTTT.

The chain carries TRBV9 and TRBJ1-1; 7 bases line up with TRBD1. The V gene's germline CDR1 is SGDLS and CDR2 YYNGEE. V gave up 0 bases and J gave up 1 base; unmatched junction bases: 0. The CDR3 has 14 residues. The CDR3 protein is CASSVGTGNTEAFF. CDR3 DNA: TGTGCCAGCAGCGTAGGGACAGGGAACACTGAAGCTTTCTTT.

This clone was seen once. The chain couples TRBV9 to TRBJ1-2; D ambiguous. This CDR3 comprises 11 residues. CDR1 is SGDLS and CDR2 is YYNGEE in the germline V gene. Trimming shortened V by 4 bases and J by 6 bases, and 7 bases separated the two germline ends. The DNA for the CDR3 is TGTGCCAGCAGCTCCAGAAATGGCTACACCTTC. This gives the protein CASSSRNGYTF.

The chain recombines TRBV7-9 with TRBJ1-2; a weak D match, TRBD1 (6 bases). V dropped 5 bases and J dropped 3 bases, with 19 bases sitting between them. The CDR3 loop spans 16 amino acids. CDR1 is SEHNR, CDR2 FQNEAQ, per germline (reference sequence). CDR3 amino acids: CASSPRTDLDHYGYTF. Here the CDR3 DNA reads TGTGCCAGCAGCCCCAGGACAGACCTGGATCACTATGGCTACACCTTC.

The J gene is TRBJ1-2, the V gene TRBV12-3 or TRBV12-4, with D perhaps TRBD1 (5 bases). The CDR3 totals 13 residues. V gave up 4 bases and J gave up 2 bases, with 8 bases separating them. CDR3 bases: TGTGCCAGCAGTTATCAGGGAAACTATGGCTACACCTTC. Translated, it gives CASSYQGNYGYTF.